Detailed here is one TCR beta chain. This clonotype was seen a few times. Its antigen remains undetermined. Per-base qualities were not stored, and no clone one base away is much larger. This sample's treatment or condition label indicates: allogeneic hematopoietic cell transplantation with graft depleted of TCRalphabeta T cells and CD19 B cells. Transplant recipients were children who received TCRalphabeta/CD19-depleted allogeneic hematopoietic cell grafts. This entry is derived from a study of T-cell reconstitution after alpha-beta-depleted transplantation in children (TCRdb year 2016). For the wider study: The study quantitatively tracked T-cell immune reconstitution after TCRalphabeta/CD19-depleted allogeneic hematopoietic cell transplantation in children using TCR repertoire profiling.

Library preparation was by PCR. Sequenced on an Illumina HiSeq 2500. TCR library preparation used molecular barcoding, with unique molecular identifiers applied to normalize quantification of the TCRbeta repertoire. In TCRdb, the public reads were trimmed at Q25 with fastp and aligned with MiXCR, with productive beta chains retained. Entries are consolidated by CDR3 protein sequence, retaining the most common genes and DNA. In all, the sample holds approximately 300,000 distinct CDR3 sequences, and roughly 9.1% of those were seen once. About 8% of the sample is held by the ten biggest clonotypes. Here is what the overall study found, with its caveats: Over the following months the frequencies of hyperexpanded clones went down, and after one year T-cell counts and TCRbeta diversity were mostly credited to newly produced T cells. The high TCRbeta diversity at day 60 in some patients was ascribed to recipient T cells and intrathymic progenitors that had survived conditioning. Apparently early alphabetaT-cell count recovery about two months after transplant reportedly relied on only several hundred rapidly expanded clones derived from non-depleted graft cells.

The CDR3 numbers 17 residues from cysteine through phenylalanine. The sequence is cut down to CDR3 DNA, 51 bases in frame from base 1. Per the germline V gene, MDHEN is the CDR1 and SYDVKM is the CDR2. The V end gives up 7 bases and the J end 0 bases, leaving 3 bases in the junction not matched to a gene. The V gene is TRBV28 and the J gene is TRBJ2-2; 15 of the junction bases match TRBD2. The sample in question was PBMCs, obtained before TCRalphabeta/CD19-depleted stem cell transplant. This clonotype was obtained from a boy under two years old with acute myeloid leukemia, due to receive a stem cell transplant. The CDR3 loop reads CASTGLAGGPNTGELFF. The sequence in DNA is TGTGCCAGCACTGGACTAGCGGGGGGGCCGAACACCGGGGAGCTGTTTTTT. The reference TRBV28 and TRBJ2-2 proteins fill in what lies around the CDR3, so the full variable domain reads DVKVTQSSRYLVKRTGEKVFLECVQDMDHENMFWYRQDPGLGLRLIYFSYDVKMKEKGDIPEGYSVSREKKERFSLILESASTNQTSMYLCASTGLAGGPNTGELFFGEGSRLTVL.